This TCR beta chain was captured in a study of control samples from healthy donors and cancer patients. Concerning this clone: This same CDR3 is encoded by further DNA sequences in the sample.

The V segment lost 5 bases and the J segment 2 bases; nucleotides outside the gene matches: 5. Per the germline V gene, CDR1 is SGHRS and CDR2 is YFSETQ. The CDR3 is made up of 14 amino acids. Libraries were prepared by immunoSEQ multiplex PCR; TCRdb keeps only in-frame clonotypes and omits some of them. Of approximately 68,000 clones in the sample, 83% were seen once. Sequenced material: blood. The V call is TRBV5-1, the J call TRBJ2-5; TRBD1 matches at 8 bases. The origin of this receptor is a man aged 55 to 70 in good health. CDR3 sequence reads: CASRKGQAQETQYF. The CDR3 nucleotides read TGCGCCAGCAGGAAGGGACAGGCGCAAGAGACCCAGTACTTC.